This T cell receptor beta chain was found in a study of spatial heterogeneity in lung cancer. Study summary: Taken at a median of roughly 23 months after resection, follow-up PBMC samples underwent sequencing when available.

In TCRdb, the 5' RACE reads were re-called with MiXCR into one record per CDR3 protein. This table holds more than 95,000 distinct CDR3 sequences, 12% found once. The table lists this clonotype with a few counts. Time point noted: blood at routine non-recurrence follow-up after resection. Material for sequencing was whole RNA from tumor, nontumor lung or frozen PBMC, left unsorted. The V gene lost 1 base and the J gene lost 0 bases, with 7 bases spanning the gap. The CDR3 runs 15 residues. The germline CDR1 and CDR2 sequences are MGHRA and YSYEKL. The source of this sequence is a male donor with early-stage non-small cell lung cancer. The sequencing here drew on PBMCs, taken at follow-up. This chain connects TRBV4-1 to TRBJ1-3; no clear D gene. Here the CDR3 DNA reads TGCGCCAGCAGCCAAGTGAGAAGCTCTGGAAACACCATATATTTT. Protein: CASSQVRSSGNTIYF.